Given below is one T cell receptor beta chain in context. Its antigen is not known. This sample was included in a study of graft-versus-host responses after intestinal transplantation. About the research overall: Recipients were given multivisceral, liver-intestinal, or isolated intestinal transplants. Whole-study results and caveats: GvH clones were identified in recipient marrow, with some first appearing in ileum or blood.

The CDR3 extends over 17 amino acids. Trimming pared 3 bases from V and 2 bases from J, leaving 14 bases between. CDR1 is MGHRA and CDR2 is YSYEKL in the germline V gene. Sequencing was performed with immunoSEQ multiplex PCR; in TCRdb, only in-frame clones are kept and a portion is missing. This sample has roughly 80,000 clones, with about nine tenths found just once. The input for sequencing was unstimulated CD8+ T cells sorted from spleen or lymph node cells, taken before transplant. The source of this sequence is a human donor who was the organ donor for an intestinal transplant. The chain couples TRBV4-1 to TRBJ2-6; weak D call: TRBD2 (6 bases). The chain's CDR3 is CASSQGRGDPGANVLTF. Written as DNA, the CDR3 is TGCGCCAGCAGCCAGGGGCGGGGTGATCCTGGGGCCAACGTCCTGACTTTC.